What follows are 9 T cell receptor beta chains derived from one specimen sequenced in a study of shared clonotypes between healthy human individuals. Profiling relied on immunoSEQ multiplex PCR, and the TCRdb table lists in-frame clones only, not all of them. This table has around 1.4 million clones, around 98.5% appearing once. Sequenced sample: naive CD4+ T cells sorted from blood. The sample's subset: CD45RA+ positively selected. Receptors were obtained from a man under 40 in good health.

The J gene is TRBJ2-5, the V gene TRBV9; 7 nucleotides align to TRBD2. Trimming took 4 bases from V and 5 from J; bases not matched to a gene: 8. This CDR3 is 14 amino acids long. Germline-derived CDR1 and CDR2 are SGDLS and YYNGEE. The CDR3 DNA follows: TGTGCCAGCAGCAGGGCGGGAGTGGTTGAGACCCAGTACTTC. This codes for CASSRAGVVETQYF.

With regard to this clone: Other DNA sequences in the same sample also yield this CDR3. V is TRBV2 and J is TRBJ2-7; D tentatively reads TRBD1 or TRBD2 (5 bases each). Looked up from germline, CDR1 is SNHLY and CDR2 is FYNNEI. The V and J ends lost 4 bases and 4 bases respectively, with 5 bases between them. This CDR3 has 11 residues. CDR3 region: CASSGGYEQYF. As DNA, the CDR3 is TGTGCCAGCAGTGGGGGGTACGAGCAGTACTTC.

The chain carries TRBV6-4 and TRBJ2-7; D unclear. The germline V gene encodes CDR1 MRHNA and CDR2 SNTAGT. V was shortened by 6 bases and J by 4 bases, with 7 bases between the two germline ends. This CDR3 region has 11 residues. The CDR3 DNA reads as TGTGCCAGCAGGGTCACATACGAGCAGTACTTC. Encoded protein: CASRVTYEQYF.

The gene calls are TRBV9 and TRBJ2-4; 8 bases map to TRBD2. With 4 bases clipped from V and 7 bases from J, the junction kept 7 bases outside the gene matches. The CDR3 loop spans 14 amino acids. Germline V gives CDR1 SGDLS, CDR2 YYNGEE. CDR3 in amino acids: CASSISGSANIQYF. The DNA of the CDR3 is TGTGCCAGCAGCATAAGCGGGAGTGCTAACATTCAGTACTTC.

V and J are TRBV29-1 and TRBJ2-3; 8 bases are a match to TRBD2. The germline V gene encodes CDR1 SQVTM and CDR2 ANQGSEA. CDR3 size: 17 residues. The junction had 16 bases not matched to a gene; V was cut back by 5 bases and J by 3 bases. CDR3 nucleotide sequence: TGCAGCGTTAAACCTCCGGGGGGGTCGGGCATTACAGATACGCAGTATTTT. It encodes CSVKPPGGSGITDTQYF.

With regard to this clone: Other DNA sequences in the sample encode the same CDR3. The chain couples TRBV5-1 to TRBJ2-7, with 10 bases matching TRBD2. The CDR3 consists of 14 residues. Losses at the gene ends were 0 bases for V and 3 bases for J; bases not matched to a gene: 0. Germline V gene lookup returns CDR1 SGHRS and CDR2 YFSETQ. CDR3 in amino acids: CASSLASGSYEQYF. The CDR3 DNA follows: TGCGCCAGCAGCTTGGCTAGCGGGAGCTACGAGCAGTACTTC.

This chain joins TRBV7-9 and TRBJ1-1; TRBD1 matches at 12 bases. The CDR3 consists of 16 residues. Germline CDR1 reads SEHNR; CDR2 reads FQNEAQ (reference sequence). The ends lost 4 bases at V and 0 bases at J; junction bases unmatched: 3. This CDR3 reads CASSYGTGGMNTEAFF. CDR3 in DNA: TGTGCCAGCAGCTACGGGACAGGGGGCATGAACACTGAAGCTTTCTTT. The full variable domain, completed using reference TRBV7-9 and TRBJ1-1, is DTGVSQNPRHKITKRGQNVTFRCDPISEHNRLYWYRQTLGQGPEFLTYFQNEAQLEKSRLLSDRFSAERPKGSFSTLEIQRTEQGDSAMYLCASSYGTGGMNTEAFFGQGTRLTVV.

J is TRBJ2-7 and V is TRBV7-2; D is undetermined. Per the germline V gene, CDR1 is SGHTA and CDR2 is FQGNSA. The length of the CDR3 is 14 residues. V was cut by 8 bases and J by 3 bases, with 17 bases left in between. The CDR3, as DNA: TGTGCCAGCTCCGCTCTGACTGGACGCTACGAGCAGTACTTC. Protein: CASSALTGRYEQYF.

The rearrangement uses TRBV4-3 and TRBJ2-7; 8 bases map to TRBD1. The length of the CDR3 is 13 residues. Unmatched junction bases numbered 4, after V lost 5 bases and J lost 4 bases. CDR1 and CDR2 (germline): LGHNA, YSLEER. CDR3 sequence: CASSTRTGYEQYF. CDR3 DNA: TGCGCCAGCAGCACCAGGACAGGGTACGAGCAGTACTTC.